This TCR beta chain originates from a study of T cells expressing NK-cell markers. Across the whole study: Underlying the TCR beta repertoires were sorted CD3+CD56+NKG2C+, CD3+CD56+NKG2C- and CD3+CD56-NKG2C+ T cells.

Synthesis of TCR beta cDNA relied on 5'RACE template switching carrying UMIs. TCRdb reprocessed the 5' RACE reads, keeping one entry per CDR3 protein, no DNA. The sample features 400,000 to 550,000 distinct CDR3 sequences, with roughly 8% in its top ten. Germline V gives CDR1 MDHEN, CDR2 SYDVKM. This CDR3 region has 16 residues. The receptor was isolated from a woman aged 18 to 69 in good health. This chain connects TRBV28 to TRBJ2-1; the D call of TRBD2 rests on TCRdb alone, since no DNA is present to check it. Sequences were obtained from blood T cells: a sorted CD56 or NKG2C T cell subset, CD4+ or CD8+ T cells, or bulk PBMC T cells (not recorded which). The CDR3: CASSLWSSGSRSEQFF. The whole variable domain, filled in from reference TRBV28 and TRBJ2-1, reads DVKVTQSSRYLVKRTGEKVFLECVQDMDHENMFWYRQDPGLGLRLIYFSYDVKMKEKGDIPEGYSVSREKKERFSLILESASTNQTSMYLCASSLWSSGSRSEQFFGPGTRLTVL.